This TCR beta chain appears in the sequencing data of a study of cytomegalovirus exposure and HLA in healthy donors. Whole-study findings and limits: TRBV6-2, TRBV6-3 and some other V segments were excluded as indistinguishable.

The CDR3 consists of 12 residues. Germline loops: CDR1 MNHEY, CDR2 SVGAGI. V dropped 10 bases and J dropped 5; count of bases not matched to a gene: 6. With regard to this clone: What it binds is not known.

A multiplex PCR was run with 60 Vbeta primers and 13 Jbeta primers. Libraries were prepared by immunoSEQ multiplex PCR; TCRdb keeps only in-frame clonotypes and omits some of them. The sample has approximately 180,000 clones; about 80% are singletons. The material sequenced was PBMCs. The TCR originated in a woman aged 40 to 55 in good health and CMV-seronegative. The chain links TRBV6-5 to TRBJ2-5; 8 nucleotides line up with TRBD2. The DNA for the CDR3 is TGTGCCACCCGGGGGGGGGCGGAGACCCAGTACTTC. It translates to CATRGGAETQYF.